The 19 T cell receptor beta chains below come from one sample, sequenced in a study of patients and donors after allogeneic stem cell transplantation. Via MiXCR, TCRdb re-called the RT-PCR reads, giving one row per CDR3 protein. The sample records over 200,000 distinct CDR3 sequences, over 30% being singletons. Sequenced material: blood, either unsorted or a sorted T cell fraction (not recorded which). These receptors all come from a human donor who was either an allogeneic HSCT recipient or a stem cell or donor lymphocyte infusion donor (not recorded which). It is not recorded whose cells these are; they may come from a transplant donor.

This chain uses TRBV20-1 with TRBJ1-5; D call uncertain. V lost 3 bases and J lost 2, with 8 bases in between. Germline-derived CDR1 and CDR2 are DFQATT and SNEGSKA (reference sequence). The CDR3 extends over 13 amino acids. This CDR3 reads CSASEQGNQPQHF. In DNA form, the CDR3 reads TGCAGTGCTAGTGAGCAGGGCAATCAGCCCCAGCATTTT.

This clonotype has just one count. V gene TRBV27 combines with J gene TRBJ2-7; 7 bases map to TRBD1. J gave up 2 bases and V 6 bases, and 10 bases lay outside the gene matches. The CDR3 sequence is 15 residues long. Germline V gene lookup returns CDR1 MNHEY and CDR2 SMNVEV (reference sequence). CDR3 coding DNA: TGTGCCAGCAGGAGGGGGCGCGAACCCACCTACGAGCAGTACTTC. This sequence encodes CASRRGREPTYEQYF.

The chain employs TRBV5-1 and TRBJ2-7, with D possibly TRBD2 on 5 matching bases. Germline V gene sequence: CDR1 SGHRS, CDR2 YFSETQ. The CDR3 runs 17 residues. V lost 3 bases and J 1 base, leaving 20 bases between the germline ends. Written as DNA, the CDR3 is TGCGCCAGCAGCTCCCCCTACGAGGGAGTTTTTTCCTACGAGCAGTACTTC. Protein product: CASSSPYEGVFSYEQYF.

In its sample, this clonotype was seen a few times. The chain joins TRBV29-1 to TRBJ1-3; D call uncertain. With 5 bases removed from V and 0 bases from J, the gap between germline ends came to 11 bases. The CDR3 has 14 amino acids. CDR1 and CDR2 (germline): SQVTM, ANQGSEA. CDR3 in DNA: TGCAGCGTTAGTATTGGAAGCTCTGGAAACACCATATATTTT. This sequence encodes CSVSIGSSGNTIYF.

The chain is built from TRBV4-1 and TRBJ2-7; tentative D call: TRBD2 (5 bases). Germline V lookup: CDR1 MGHRA, CDR2 YSYEKL. The CDR3 runs 14 residues. V was shortened by 5 bases and J by 6 bases, with 17 bases between the two germline ends. The CDR3 DNA follows: TGCGCCAGCAGCGATGCGGACTCCGGATTCGAGCAGTACTTC. It codes for CASSDADSGFEQYF.

The V call is TRBV28, the J call TRBJ2-7, with D unclear. Germline CDR1 and CDR2: MDHEN and SYDVKM. The CDR3 consists of 13 residues. The V and J ends lost 2 bases and 4 bases respectively, with 9 bases between them. CDR3 coding DNA: TGTGCCAGCAGTTTAAGAATCCCATACGAGCAGTACTTC. This codes for CASSLRIPYEQYF.

This clonotype has just a few counts. The chain joins TRBV4-2 to TRBJ2-5; D is uncertain. The CDR3 contains 11 residues. The ends were cut back, 0 bases at V and 7 bases at J, with 3 bases in the middle. Germline CDR1 and CDR2: LGHNA and YNFKEQ. CDR3 sequence (DNA): TGTGCCAGCAGCCAAGATGGGACCCAGTACTTC. The encoded protein is CASSQDGTQYF.

This clonotype appeared a few times. The CDR3 spells CSALADGEKLFF. The CDR3 DNA follows: TGCAGTGCCCTCGCGGACGGCGAAAAACTGTTTTTT. The V gene is TRBV20-1, the J gene TRBJ1-4; D gene uncertain. This CDR3 region has 12 residues. V lost 6 bases, J lost 8 bases, and 13 bases lay in between. The germline CDR1 and CDR2 sequences are DFQATT and SNEGSKA (reference sequence).

The chain employs TRBV12-3 or TRBV12-4 and TRBJ2-1; the D is unclear. The length of the CDR3 is 15 residues. V dropped 5 bases and J dropped 0 bases, with 11 bases sitting between them. Written as DNA, the CDR3 is TGTGCCAGCAGTCAGGACGGCAGCTCCTACAATGAGCAGTTCTTC. Protein product: CASSQDGSSYNEQFF.

This clonotype turned up a few times. V gene TRBV12-3 or TRBV12-4 combines with J gene TRBJ1-2; D unresolved. V lost 5 bases, J lost 5 bases, and 12 bases lay in between. The CDR3 has 13 amino acids. The CDR3 sequence: CASSPGGYYGYTF. In DNA, the CDR3 is TGTGCCAGCAGTCCGGGCGGTTATTATGGCTACACCTTC.

This clonotype was observed a few times. J is TRBJ2-7 and V is TRBV9, with 10 positions matching TRBD1. This CDR3 contains 15 residues. Per germline, CDR1 SGDLS and CDR2 YYNGEE. J was trimmed by 4 bases and V by 0 bases; bases with no gene match: 4. The DNA of the CDR3 is TGTGCCAGCAGCGTAGGGGACAGGGGATGGTACGAGCAGTACTTC. It specifies CASSVGDRGWYEQYF.

This clonotype was counted between two and nine times. The chain combines TRBV28 with TRBJ1-5; D uncertain. Looked up from germline, CDR1 is MDHEN and CDR2 is SYDVKM. Deletions cut 4 bases from V and 6 bases from J, with 10 bases between. This CDR3 contains 13 residues. The CDR3 protein is CASSSHSGQPQHF. Written as DNA, the CDR3 is TGTGCCAGCAGTTCCCACTCTGGTCAGCCCCAGCATTTT.

Only a few counts were recorded for this clonotype. The chain employs TRBV29-1 and TRBJ1-1; maybe TRBD1 (5 bases). The CDR3 consists of 12 residues. CDR1 SQVTM and CDR2 ANQGSEA come from the germline V gene. V dropped 6 bases and J dropped 3 bases, with 11 bases sitting between them. This chain's CDR3 is CSVQGLYTEAFF. The CDR3, as DNA: TGCAGCGTGCAGGGATTGTACACTGAAGCTTTCTTT. The full variable domain, its missing parts supplied by reference TRBV29-1 and TRBJ1-1, is SAVISQKPSRDICQRGTSLTIQCQVDSQVTMMFWYRQQPGQSLTLIATANQGSEATYESGFVIDKFPISRPNLTFSTLTVSNMSPEDSSIYLCSVQGLYTEAFFGQGTRLTVV.

This chain links TRBV20-1 with TRBJ2-7; 7 nucleotides agree with TRBD1. The CDR3 extends over 13 amino acids. From germline, CDR1 is DFQATT and CDR2 SNEGSKA (reference sequence). Germline trimming cut 5 bases from V and 0 bases from J; bases unmatched to any gene: 4. Here the CDR3 reads CSASRDSSYEQYF. The DNA of the CDR3 is TGCAGTGCTTCCCGGGACAGCTCCTACGAGCAGTACTTC.

This clonotype was seen a few times. The chain employs TRBV15 and TRBJ1-3; no reliable D call. This CDR3 spans 14 amino acids. The germline V gene has CDR1 LNHNV and CDR2 YYDKDF (reference sequence). V was pared by 0 bases and J by 8 bases, with 11 bases between. The CDR3 sequence is CATSRDESGYTIYF. CDR3 bases: TGTGCCACCAGCAGAGATGAGAGTGGTTACACCATATATTTT.

The chain couples TRBV18 to TRBJ2-2; D is unresolved. The V gene's germline CDR1 is KGHSH and CDR2 LQKENI. V lost 3 bases and J lost 6, with 11 bases in between. CDR3 length equals 14 residues. CDR3 residues: CASSPSGHSGELFF. The CDR3 nucleotides read TGTGCCAGCTCACCCTCCGGGCACTCCGGGGAGCTGTTTTTT.

This clonotype turned up a few times. V and J are TRBV5-5 and TRBJ1-3; D remains unclear. The CDR3 loop spans 16 amino acids. Trimming pared 2 bases from V and 3 bases from J, leaving 15 bases between. Germline V lookup: CDR1 SGHKS, CDR2 YYEKEE (reference sequence). The CDR3 loop is CASSFYLRWGGNTIYF. The CDR3 nucleotides are TGTGCCAGCAGCTTCTACTTGAGATGGGGTGGAAACACCATATATTTT.

As DNA, the CDR3 is TGTGCCAGCTCACCACCCCCAGAAAGTTCCTACGAGCAGTACTTC. This sequence encodes CASSPPPESSYEQYF. V is TRBV18 and J is TRBJ2-7; no clear D. Trimming shortened V by 0 bases and J by 1 base, and 10 bases separated the two germline ends. Germline-derived CDR1 and CDR2 are KGHSH and LQKENI. The CDR3 runs 15 residues.

This clonotype occurred a few times. The chain uses TRBV7-2 and TRBJ1-6; possibly TRBD1 for D (6 bases). The CDR3 is 13 residues long. The germline gives CDR1 SGHTA, CDR2 FQGNSA. V was shortened by 6 bases and J by 10 bases, with 13 bases between the two germline ends. The CDR3 DNA reads as TGTGCCAGCAGTTACAGGGTTGGCTCACCCCTCCACTTT. Translating it yields CASSYRVGSPLHF.